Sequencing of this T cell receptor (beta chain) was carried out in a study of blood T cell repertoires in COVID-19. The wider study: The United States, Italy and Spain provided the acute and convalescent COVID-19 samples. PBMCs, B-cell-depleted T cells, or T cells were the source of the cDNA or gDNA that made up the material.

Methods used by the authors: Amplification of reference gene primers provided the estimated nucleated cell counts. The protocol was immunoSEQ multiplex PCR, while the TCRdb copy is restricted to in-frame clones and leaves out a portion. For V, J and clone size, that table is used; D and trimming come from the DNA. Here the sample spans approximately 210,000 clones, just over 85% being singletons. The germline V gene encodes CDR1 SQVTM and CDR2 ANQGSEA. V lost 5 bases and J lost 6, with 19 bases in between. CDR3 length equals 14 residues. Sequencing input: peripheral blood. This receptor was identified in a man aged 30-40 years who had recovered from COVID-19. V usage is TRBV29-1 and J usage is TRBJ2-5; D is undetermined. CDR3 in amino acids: CSVSPRPRQKTQYF. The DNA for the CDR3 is TGCAGCGTTTCCCCTAGACCTAGGCAAAAGACCCAGTACTTC.